This T cell receptor beta chain originates from a study of CD8 T cells in ankylosing spondylitis. TCRdb analysed the 5' RACE reads with MiXCR anew, one entry per CDR3 protein. The sample shows approximately 260,000 distinct CDR3 sequences, about 18% of them seen only once. The receptor was isolated from a male donor with ankylosing spondylitis or in good health (not recorded which). Sequenced material: blood, either unsorted or a sorted T cell fraction (not recorded which).

The CDR3, as DNA: TGTGCCAGCAGCCCAGGATCACAAGCGGAGACCCAGTACTTC. It encodes CASSPGSQAETQYF. V and J are TRBV12-3 or TRBV12-4 and TRBJ2-5, with D uncertain. Trimming took off 6 bases at V and 5 bases at J, with 16 bases between the two ends. The CDR3 contains 14 residues.